One sample yielded the 28 T cell receptor beta chains listed below, sequenced in a study of CD8+ T cells in alopecia areata. Extracted RNA was reverse transcribed into cDNA, the sequencing template. Measured with immunoSEQ multiplex PCR; TCRdb has only the in-frame clones, and not every one. The data contain fewer than 150,000 clones, around 60% of them singletons. The sequenced sample was CD4+ T cells sorted from blood, obtained at week 0. The receptors shown here come from a human donor with alopecia areata.

V gene TRBV5-1 combines with J gene TRBJ2-7; no definite D call. Germline V lookup: CDR1 SGHRS, CDR2 YFSETQ. V was pared by 4 bases and J by 3 bases, with 11 bases between. The length of the CDR3 is 13 residues. CDR3 DNA: TGCGCCAGCAGCCCGGAAAGTGACTACGAGCAGTACTTC. It is translated as CASSPESDYEQYF. The full variable domain, with the rest looked up from reference TRBV5-1 and TRBJ2-7, is KAGVTQTPRYLIKTRGQQVTLSCSPISGHRSVSWYQQTPGQGLQFLFEYFSETQRNKGNFPGRFSGRQFSNSRSEMNVSTLELGDSALYLCASSPESDYEQYFGPGTRLTVT.

CDR3 in DNA: TGTGCCAGCAGTGCTAGGAACGCGATCTATGGCTACACCTTC. This sequence encodes CASSARNAIYGYTF. V is TRBV27 and J is TRBJ1-2; D is undetermined. CDR1 MNHEY and CDR2 SMNVEV come from the germline V gene (reference sequence). V was clipped by 5 bases and J by 4 bases, with 14 bases between them. There are 14 residues in the CDR3.

The chain carries TRBV14 and TRBJ2-2; D is possibly TRBD1 or TRBD2 (5 bases each). There are 14 residues in the CDR3. V lost 3 bases, J lost 4 bases, and 9 bases lay in between. Germline CDR1 SGHDN, CDR2 FVKESK. The CDR3 loop is CASSQHGGTGELFF. The CDR3, as DNA: TGTGCCAGCAGCCAGCATGGGGGCACCGGGGAGCTGTTTTTT.

This clone was recorded only once. The chain combines TRBV7-9 with TRBJ2-1, with D unresolved. This CDR3 comprises 10 residues. Trimming cost V 5 bases and J 8 bases, with 4 bases left between them. From germline, CDR1 is SEHNR and CDR2 FQNEAQ (reference sequence). The CDR3, as DNA: TGTGCCAGCAGCGCCGATGAGCAGTTCTTC. Translated: CASSADEQFF.

V and J are TRBV29-1 and TRBJ1-4; no clear D gene. The CDR3 loop spans 11 amino acids. V was cut by 8 bases and J by 8 bases, with 12 bases left in between. Per germline, CDR1 SQVTM and CDR2 ANQGSEA. The CDR3 nucleotides read TGCAGCTCCAGGACGGGGGAAAAACTGTTTTTT. Residues: CSSRTGEKLFF. Full variable domain (remainder filled in from reference TRBV29-1 and TRBJ1-4): SAVISQKPSRDICQRGTSLTIQCQVDSQVTMMFWYRQQPGQSLTLIATANQGSEATYESGFVIDKFPISRPNLTFSTLTVSNMSPEDSSIYLCSSRTGEKLFFGSGTQLSVL.

This clone was detected only a few times. The chain combines TRBV10-3 with TRBJ2-6, with TRBD1 matching 12 bases. J was trimmed by 3 bases and V by 2 bases; bases with no gene match: 5. The CDR3 extends over 18 amino acids. The germline V gene has CDR1 ENHRY and CDR2 SYGVKD. DNA for the CDR3: TGTGCCATCAGTGAGGCCGGGACAGGGGGCTTTGGGGCCAACGTCCTGACTTTC. This encodes CAISEAGTGGFGANVLTF.

This chain's CDR3 is CASSPRDGDTQYF. The CDR3 region has the DNA TGTGCCAGCAGTCCAAGGGATGGAGATACGCAGTATTTT. The chain couples TRBV13 to TRBJ2-3, with D uncertain. CDR1 and CDR2 (germline): PRHDT, FYEKMQ (reference sequence). The CDR3 sequence is 13 residues long. Trimming shortened V by 6 bases and J by 5 bases, and 12 bases separated the two germline ends. Full variable domain (rest looked up from reference TRBV13 and TRBJ2-3): AAGVIQSPRHLIKEKRETATLKCYPIPRHDTVYWYQQGPGQDPQFLISFYEKMQSDKGSIPDRFSAQQFSDYHSELNMSSLELGDSALYFCASSPRDGDTQYFGPGTRLTVL.

The V gene is TRBV7-3, the J gene TRBJ2-1; perhaps TRBD2 as D (5 bases). The CDR3 runs 15 residues. From germline, CDR1 is SGHTA and CDR2 FQGTGA. Deletions cut 3 bases from V and 2 bases from J, with 11 bases between. DNA of the CDR3: TGTGCCAGCAGCTTTGGCCAGGAGGCCTACAATGAGCAGTTCTTC. Encoded protein: CASSFGQEAYNEQFF. Full variable domain (remainder filled in from reference TRBV7-3 and TRBJ2-1): GAGVSQTPSNKVTEKGKYVELRCDPISGHTALYWYRQSLGQGPEFLIYFQGTGAADDSGLPNDRFFAVRPEGSVSTLKIQRTERGDSAVYLCASSFGQEAYNEQFFGPGTRLTVL.

The V call is TRBV4-1, the J call TRBJ2-1, with D perhaps matching TRBD1 (7 bases). Trimming cost V 3 bases and J 7 bases, with 19 bases left between them. The germline gives CDR1 MGHRA, CDR2 YSYEKL. The CDR3 runs to 16 residues. The CDR3 nucleotides read TGCGCCAGCAGCCAGGGGACTGACAGGGAAGGAAATGAGCAGTTCTTC. Its protein product is CASSQGTDREGNEQFF.

This clone was recorded once. V and J are TRBV5-4 and TRBJ2-7, with 8 bases fitting TRBD2. V gave up 2 bases and J gave up 3 bases; unmatched junction bases: 4. CDR1 and CDR2 (germline): SGHNT, YYREEE (reference sequence). This CDR3 has 14 amino acids. DNA of the CDR3: TGTGCCAGCAGCTTCGGGACTAGGGTCTACGAGCAGTACTTC. Translation: CASSFGTRVYEQYF.

J is TRBJ2-7 and V is TRBV5-1; possible D gene TRBD1, 7 bases. The V and J ends lost 5 bases and 7 bases respectively, with 19 bases between them. Germline CDR1 reads SGHRS; CDR2 reads YFSETQ. CDR3 length: 14 residues. The CDR3 DNA reads as TGCGCCAGCAGTCCGGGACAGACGGAGGGGGAGCAGTACTTC. Amino acid sequence: CASSPGQTEGEQYF.

This chain uses TRBV9 with TRBJ1-5; D is ambiguous. The V gene's germline CDR1 is SGDLS and CDR2 YYNGEE. V was pared by 0 bases and J by 4 bases, with 11 bases between. This CDR3 comprises 15 residues. CDR3 sequence (DNA): TGTGCCAGCAGCGTAGACCCCCAAGGGAATCAGCCCCAGCATTTT. It translates to CASSVDPQGNQPQHF.

The DNA for the CDR3 is TGTGCCAGCAGTTCCACCTTGGACAGCACAGATACGCAGTATTTT. It codes for CASSSTLDSTDTQYF. This chain links TRBV6-5 with TRBJ2-3; no firm D call. Deletions cut 4 bases from V and 0 bases from J, with 11 bases between. This CDR3 comprises 15 residues. From germline, CDR1 is MNHEY and CDR2 SVGAGI.

This clone was observed a single time. This sequence joins TRBV10-3 and TRBJ1-5; D possibly corresponds to TRBD1 (5 bases). Germline CDR1 ENHRY, CDR2 SYGVKD. V was shortened by 6 bases and J by 6 bases, with 12 bases between the two germline ends. The CDR3 contains 13 residues. The CDR3 bases are TGTGCCATCAGGGGGGAGTTGGCTCAGCCCCAGCATTTT. Translation: CAIRGELAQPQHF.

The rearrangement uses TRBV29-1 and TRBJ1-4, with D possibly being TRBD1 (5 bases). The CDR3 sequence is 12 residues long. Trimming left V 4 bases short and J 5 bases short, with 8 bases between. Germline V gene data show CDR1 as SQVTM and CDR2 as ANQGSEA. CDR3 amino acids: CSVVGQNEKLFF. The CDR3 DNA follows: TGCAGCGTTGTGGGGCAAAATGAAAAACTGTTTTTT. Full variable domain (remainder filled in from reference TRBV29-1 and TRBJ1-4): SAVISQKPSRDICQRGTSLTIQCQVDSQVTMMFWYRQQPGQSLTLIATANQGSEATYESGFVIDKFPISRPNLTFSTLTVSNMSPEDSSIYLCSVVGQNEKLFFGSGTQLSVL.

V gene TRBV7-9 combines with J gene TRBJ2-3; 11 bases map to TRBD2. The V gene's germline CDR1 is SEHNR and CDR2 FQNEAQ (reference sequence). Trimming cost V 3 bases and J 3 bases; bases outside gene matches: 2. The CDR3 runs to 15 residues. CDR3 amino acids: CASSLTSGETDTQYF. The CDR3, as DNA: TGTGCCAGCAGCTTGACTAGCGGGGAAACAGATACGCAGTATTTT.

The chain is built from TRBV28 and TRBJ2-1, with 8 nucleotides matching TRBD2. Trimming at V came to 10 bases and at J to 0 bases, leaving 8 bases not matched to a gene. This CDR3 contains 15 residues. Germline loops: CDR1 MDHEN, CDR2 SYDVKM. For the CDR3, the DNA is TGTGCCACCGATTCCAGCGGGAGCTCCTACAATGAGCAGTTCTTC. It yields the protein CATDSSGSSYNEQFF.

The J gene is TRBJ2-2, the V gene TRBV14; D might be TRBD1 (6 bases). This CDR3 contains 13 residues. The germline V gene encodes CDR1 SGHDN and CDR2 FVKESK. Trimming shortened V by 1 base and J by 7 bases, and 7 bases separated the two germline ends. Written as DNA, the CDR3 is TGTGCCAGCAGCCAAGTCAGGGGCGGGGAGCTGTTTTTT. It yields the protein CASSQVRGGELFF.

The DNA of the CDR3 is TGTGCCAGCACTAGCGACGGCACAGATACGCAGTATTTT. The encoded protein is CASTSDGTDTQYF. The V and J genes are TRBV2 and TRBJ2-3; tentative D call: TRBD2 (6 bases). The CDR3 totals 13 residues. Germline CDR1 and CDR2: SNHLY and FYNNEI. Trimming pared 7 bases from V and 1 base from J, leaving 9 bases between.

There are a few counts of this clone. The chain recombines TRBV7-9 with TRBJ1-4; 8 nucleotides align to TRBD1. CDR3 length: 16 residues. Trimming took 1 base from V and 4 from J; bases not matched to a gene: 5. Germline CDR1 reads SEHNR; CDR2 reads FQNEAQ (reference sequence). The CDR3 loop is CASSLGSTGVNEKLFF. Here the CDR3 DNA reads TGTGCCAGCAGCTTAGGCTCGACAGGGGTTAATGAAAAACTGTTTTTT.

This clone turned up a few times. This chain uses TRBV5-1 with TRBJ1-1, with D hard to call. This CDR3 contains 14 residues. Germline V gene sequence: CDR1 SGHRS, CDR2 YFSETQ. The V end was cut by 4 bases, the J end by 0 bases, with 10 bases between. CDR3 in amino acids: CASSPQLMNTEAFF. CDR3 DNA: TGCGCCAGCAGCCCGCAGTTGATGAACACTGAAGCTTTCTTT.

The chain carries TRBV6-5 and TRBJ2-7; D might be TRBD1 or TRBD2, each matching 5 bases. Germline CDR1 MNHEY, CDR2 SVGAGI. With 5 bases removed from V and 7 bases from J, the gap between germline ends came to 15 bases. The CDR3 covers 13 residues. CDR3 sequence reads: CASSRGLLLEQYF. The CDR3 coding sequence is TGTGCCAGCAGTCGGGGCCTTCTGCTGGAGCAGTACTTC.

V and J are TRBV28 and TRBJ2-2; D uncertain. Trimming stripped 6 bases from V and 6 bases from J, with 11 bases between. Per germline, CDR1 MDHEN and CDR2 SYDVKM. CDR3 length: 13 residues. Here the CDR3 DNA reads TGTGCCAGCAGGGACGCGTCGGCCGGGGAGCTGTTTTTT. This codes for CASRDASAGELFF.

As for this clone: At the DNA level, this CDR3 is encoded by other sequences in the same sample as well. The rearrangement links TRBV29-1 to TRBJ2-3; 9 nucleotides agree with TRBD2. Germline lookup yields CDR1 SQVTM and CDR2 ANQGSEA. The CDR3 contains 14 residues. The J segment lost 4 bases and the V segment lost 3 bases, leaving 5 bases of the junction unmatched. The CDR3 loop is CSVERAGGPDTQYF. Here the CDR3 DNA reads TGCAGCGTTGAGAGGGCGGGGGGGCCAGATACGCAGTATTTT.

This chain uses TRBV14 with TRBJ2-7; the D is unclear. CDR1 SGHDN and CDR2 FVKESK come from the germline V gene. Trimming left V 4 bases short and J 3 bases short, with 10 bases between. This CDR3 contains 13 residues. The CDR3 DNA is TGTGCCAGCAGCCCGTACCGGTACTACGAGCAGTACTTC. Translation: CASSPYRYYEQYF.

The V gene is TRBV9, the J gene TRBJ2-5; D ambiguous. The CDR3 extends over 15 amino acids. Trimming took 0 bases from V and 2 from J, leaving 11 bases between them. The germline gives CDR1 SGDLS, CDR2 YYNGEE. CDR3 residues: CASSVGGELQETQYF. The CDR3 bases are TGTGCCAGCAGCGTAGGGGGTGAACTACAAGAGACCCAGTACTTC.

This chain links TRBV7-2 with TRBJ1-2; maybe TRBD1 (6 bases). CDR1 and CDR2 from the germline V gene are SGHTA and FQGNSA. This CDR3 spans 15 amino acids. The V end was cut by 1 base, the J end by 1 base, with 10 bases between. The CDR3 loop is CASSLGYRVNYGYTF. In nucleotides, the CDR3 is TGTGCCAGCAGCTTAGGGTACAGGGTTAACTATGGCTACACCTTC.

The rearrangement joins TRBV4-2 to TRBJ1-1, with D possibly being TRBD1 (6 bases). The CDR3 contains 16 residues. Germline V gene lookup returns CDR1 LGHNA and CDR2 YNFKEQ. V lost 0 bases, J lost 5 bases, and 16 bases lay in between. The CDR3 loop reads CASSQEDQGLGTEAFF. The CDR3 region has the DNA TGTGCCAGCAGCCAAGAAGATCAGGGGCTGGGGACTGAAGCTTTCTTT.